The 29 T cell receptor beta chains below come from one sample, sequenced in a study of shared clonotypes between healthy human individuals. Generated by immunoSEQ multiplex PCR, the TCRdb table keeps only in-frame clones and is missing some. This table has 2 million to 2.5 million clones, 90% to 97% appearing once. Sequencing was performed on naive CD4+ T cells sorted from blood. Stated subset: CD45RA+ positively selected. These receptor sequences come from a man aged 18 to 30 in good health.

The table lists this clone with a count of one. This chain uses TRBV11-2 with TRBJ2-7, with TRBD1 matching over 7 bases. The CDR3 is 14 residues long. Germline-derived CDR1 and CDR2 are SGHAT and FQNNGV. The trim removed 1 base at V and 7 bases at J, leaving 7 bases unmatched. DNA of the CDR3: TGTGCCAGCAGCTTAGGGACAGGACCTGGGGAGCAGTACTTC. As protein: CASSLGTGPGEQYF.

This clone has just a few counts. The chain is built from TRBV6-6 and TRBJ1-6; D call uncertain. The CDR3 sequence is 13 residues long. V gave up 5 bases and J gave up 8 bases, with 10 bases separating them. Germline V CDR1 and CDR2: MNHNY, SVGAGI (reference sequence). CDR3 nucleotide sequence: TGTGCCAGCAGTCTCGGACTTCATTCACCCCTCCACTTT. Amino acids: CASSLGLHSPLHF.

The chain carries TRBV27 and TRBJ2-3; 10 positions match TRBD1. The V and J ends lost 4 bases and 0 bases, in that order; junction bases with no gene match: 10. There are 18 residues in the CDR3. Germline CDR1 is MNHEY and CDR2 is SMNVEV (reference sequence). CDR3 region: CASSSRQGAATSTDTQYF. The CDR3 DNA reads as TGTGCCAGCAGTTCCCGACAGGGGGCGGCAACCAGCACAGATACGCAGTATTTT.

This chain joins TRBV10-2 and TRBJ2-1; D is possibly TRBD2 (5 bases). V lost 4 bases and J lost 10, with 5 bases in between. Germline V gene lookup returns CDR1 WSHSY and CDR2 SAAADI. This CDR3 region has 10 residues. The DNA for the CDR3 is TGCGCCAGCAGTGGACTAGAGCAGTTCTTC. This gives the protein CASSGLEQFF.

CDR3 amino acids: CASRRPGTLPYEQYF. CDR3 coding DNA: TGTGCCAGCAGACGTCCAGGGACACTTCCCTACGAGCAGTACTTC. The rearrangement joins TRBV11-2 to TRBJ2-7, with D possibly matching TRBD1 (6 bases). V lost 6 bases to trimming and J lost 2 bases, with 17 bases between them. This CDR3 region has 15 residues. Germline lookup yields CDR1 SGHAT and CDR2 FQNNGV.

The V and J genes are TRBV6-5 and TRBJ2-1; 7 bases agree with TRBD1. After removal of 2 bases from V and 4 bases from J, the junction contained 5 bases not matched to a gene. Per the germline V gene, CDR1 is MNHEY and CDR2 is SVGAGI. The CDR3 spans 15 residues. CDR3 sequence reads: CASSYVGQLYNEQFF. The CDR3 DNA follows: TGTGCCAGCAGTTACGTGGGACAGCTTTACAATGAGCAGTTCTTC.

This clone was counted once. This chain connects TRBV18 to TRBJ2-2; D is undetermined. Per the germline V gene, CDR1 is KGHSH and CDR2 is LQKENI. Trimming stripped 6 bases from V and 7 bases from J, with 15 bases between. This CDR3 has 14 residues. For the CDR3, the DNA is TGTGCCAGCTCTCCCGGCCCTCTGAGCGGGGAGCTGTTTTTT. Amino acids: CASSPGPLSGELFF.

This chain connects TRBV18 to TRBJ2-7, with TRBD2 matching 9 bases. There are 15 residues in the CDR3. Germline V CDR1 and CDR2: KGHSH, LQKENI. Trimming cost V 1 base and J 1 base; bases outside gene matches: 2. CDR3 in amino acids: CASSPLLAGSYEQYF. The CDR3, as DNA: TGTGCCAGCTCACCACTGCTAGCGGGGTCCTACGAGCAGTACTTC.

CDR3 sequence: CSVTSTDTQYF. The CDR3, as DNA: TGCAGCGTAACGAGCACAGATACGCAGTATTTT. V gene TRBV29-1 combines with J gene TRBJ2-3; D unresolved. Germline lookup yields CDR1 SQVTM and CDR2 ANQGSEA. The CDR3 is 11 amino acids. V shed 6 bases and J shed 0 bases, with 4 bases lying between them.

The V gene is TRBV30, the J gene TRBJ1-3; tentative D call: TRBD1 (5 bases). Germline values: CDR1 GTSNPN, CDR2 SVGIG (reference sequence). Trimming shortened V by 5 bases and J by 8 bases, and 10 bases separated the two germline ends. The CDR3 has 11 amino acids. CDR3 sequence reads: CAWGAGDTIYF. As DNA, the CDR3 is TGTGCCTGGGGGGCCGGAGACACCATATATTTT.

This chain uses TRBV6-5 with TRBJ2-2; D is perhaps TRBD2 (6 bases). This CDR3 is 15 amino acids long. In germline, CDR1 is MNHEY, CDR2 SVGAGI. V was clipped by 6 bases and J by 3 bases, with 14 bases between them. CDR3 region: CASSKPGLYTGELFF. DNA of the CDR3: TGTGCCAGCAGCAAACCGGGACTCTACACCGGGGAGCTGTTTTTT.

The rearrangement uses TRBV18 and TRBJ2-7; tentative D call: TRBD2 (6 bases). V lost 6 bases and J 0 bases, leaving 9 bases between the germline ends. Per germline, CDR1 KGHSH and CDR2 LQKENI. The CDR3 is 13 amino acids. CDR3 in amino acids: CASSRGISYEQYF. In DNA form, the CDR3 reads TGTGCCAGCTCTCGGGGGATCTCCTACGAGCAGTACTTC.

This clone has only one observation. This chain uses TRBV18 with TRBJ1-6; D is possibly TRBD1 (5 bases). Germline CDR1 and CDR2: KGHSH and LQKENI. The CDR3 sequence is 17 residues long. V was clipped by 1 base and J by 6 bases, with 16 bases between them. The DNA of the CDR3 is TGTGCCAGCTCACCACTAATATCCGGGACCGGTAATTCACCCCTCCACTTT. Its protein is CASSPLISGTGNSPLHF.

This rearrangement joins TRBV15 to TRBJ2-7; 10 nucleotides line up with TRBD2. Germline CDR1 and CDR2: LNHNV and YYDKDF (reference sequence). Germline trimming cut 0 bases from V and 0 bases from J; bases unmatched to any gene: 5. There are 17 residues in the CDR3. The DNA of the CDR3 is TGTGCCACCAGCAGAGATACCCTAGCGGGAGTCTCCTACGAGCAGTACTTC. Translation: CATSRDTLAGVSYEQYF. Drawing the rest from reference TRBV15 and TRBJ2-7, the complete variable domain is DAMVIQNPRYQVTQFGKPVTLSCSQTLNHNVMYWYQQKSSQAPKLLFHYYDKDFNNEADTPDNFQSRRPNTSFCFLDIRSPGLGDTAMYLCATSRDTLAGVSYEQYFGPGTRLTVT.

In DNA form, the CDR3 reads TGTGCCAGCAACCCGCACCGGAGCTCCTACGAGCAGTACTTC. Encoded protein: CASNPHRSSYEQYF. The chain couples TRBV7-9 to TRBJ2-7, with D unclear. Trimming cost V 7 bases and J 0 bases, with 13 bases left between them. CDR1 and CDR2 from the germline V gene are SEHNR and FQNEAQ (reference sequence). The CDR3 sequence is 14 residues long.

This rearrangement joins TRBV5-1 to TRBJ1-1, with D perhaps matching TRBD1 (5 bases). Germline V gives CDR1 SGHRS, CDR2 YFSETQ. The CDR3 consists of 15 residues. Trimming removed 5 bases at V and 2 bases at J, with 16 bases between. CDR3 coding DNA: TGCGCCAGCAGGTTAGCCGGGACCGCAAACACTGAAGCTTTCTTT. This translates into CASRLAGTANTEAFF.

This chain uses TRBV10-3 with TRBJ2-3, with TRBD2 identical over 12 bases. This CDR3 has 14 amino acids. Germline loops: CDR1 ENHRY, CDR2 SYGVKD. The V gene end was trimmed by 10 bases and the J gene end by 4 bases; junction bases not matched to a gene: 6. CDR3 loop: CATRLAGVADTQYF. CDR3 bases: TGTGCCACTAGACTAGCGGGAGTGGCAGATACGCAGTATTTT.

The chain carries TRBV7-9 and TRBJ2-1, with 9 bases lining up with TRBD2. CDR1 SEHNR and CDR2 FQNEAQ come from the germline V gene (reference sequence). The junction had 10 bases not matched to a gene; V was cut back by 1 base and J by 6 bases. The CDR3 runs to 17 residues. DNA of the CDR3: TGTGCCAGCAGCTTAGACTCTCGGCGGGAGGGGGCCAATGAGCAGTTCTTC. Protein: CASSLDSRREGANEQFF.

The rearrangement uses TRBV5-1 and TRBJ2-7, with 9 bases lining up with TRBD1. This CDR3 comprises 15 residues. With V trimmed by 4 bases and J by 3 bases, 8 bases remained unmatched. Germline values: CDR1 SGHRS, CDR2 YFSETQ. The CDR3 bases are TGCGCCAGCAGCATTACCGGGACAGGGAACTACGAGCAGTACTTC. This gives the protein CASSITGTGNYEQYF.

The genes are TRBV4-3 and TRBJ2-7, with TRBD2 matching 7 bases. CDR1 is LGHNA and CDR2 is YSLEER in the germline V gene. There are 13 residues in the CDR3. The ends lost 0 bases at V and 7 bases at J; junction bases unmatched: 3. The CDR3 sequence is CASSQELAREQYF. For the CDR3, the DNA is TGCGCCAGCAGCCAAGAACTAGCGAGGGAGCAGTACTTC.

The chain links TRBV25-1 to TRBJ1-1; no reliable D call. The V gene's germline CDR1 is MGHDK and CDR2 SYGVNS. Trimming shortened V by 7 bases and J by 1 base, and 10 bases separated the two germline ends. The length of the CDR3 is 13 residues. CDR3 in amino acids: CASILTGNTEAFF. CDR3 nucleotide sequence: TGTGCCAGCATCTTGACTGGGAACACTGAAGCTTTCTTT. The variable domain in full, with the rest retrieved from reference TRBV25-1 and TRBJ1-1, is EADIYQTPRYLVIGTGKKITLECSQTMGHDKMYWYQQDPGMELHLIHYSYGVNSTEKGDLSSESTVSRIRTEHFPLTLESARPSHTSQYLCASILTGNTEAFFGQGTRLTVV.

As for this clone: Other DNA sequences in this sample translate to the same CDR3. This chain connects TRBV5-1 to TRBJ2-3, with 7 bases matching TRBD2. The J segment lost 4 bases and the V segment lost 0 bases, leaving 5 bases of the junction unmatched. The CDR3 length is 15 residues. Per germline, CDR1 SGHRS and CDR2 YFSETQ. CDR3 bases: TGCGCCAGCAGCTTGGCTAGCGGCGGCTCAGATACGCAGTATTTT. It specifies CASSLASGGSDTQYF.

A remark on this clone: This specimen includes other DNA sequences encoding the same CDR3. The chain uses TRBV5-1 and TRBJ1-2; D is ambiguous. The CDR3 is 13 residues long. Per the germline V gene, CDR1 is SGHRS and CDR2 is YFSETQ. V dropped 4 bases and J dropped 5 bases, with 12 bases sitting between them. The CDR3 protein is CASSPSGGYGYTF. For the CDR3, the DNA is TGCGCCAGCAGCCCGTCTGGTGGTTATGGCTACACCTTC.

The chain carries TRBV6-1 and TRBJ1-5; D uncertain. The ends were cut back, 6 bases at V and 7 bases at J, with 13 bases in the middle. In germline, CDR1 is MNHNS, CDR2 SASEGT. The CDR3 covers 13 residues. The CDR3 bases are TGTGCCAGCAGGGAACAGCGAGACCAGCCCCAGCATTTT. Amino acid sequence: CASREQRDQPQHF.

The chain combines TRBV7-6 with TRBJ2-3; TRBD2 is a possible D gene (5 bases). The CDR3 spans 14 residues. V was shortened by 1 base and J by 5 bases, with 10 bases between the two germline ends. Looked up from germline, CDR1 is SGHVS and CDR2 is FNYEAQ. The CDR3 DNA reads TGTGCCAGCAGCTTAGGGAGGTCGGGAGATACGCAGTATTTT. Residues: CASSLGRSGDTQYF. The whole variable domain, filled in from reference TRBV7-6 and TRBJ2-3, reads GAGVSQSPRYKVTKRGQDVALRCDPISGHVSLYWYRQALGQGPEFLTYFNYEAQQDKSGLPNDRFSAERPEGSISTLTIQRTEQRDSAMYRCASSLGRSGDTQYFGPGTRLTVL.

The CDR3 region is CASSLQPGQNNEQFF. The CDR3 DNA is TGCGCCAGCAGCCTCCAACCGGGACAGAACAATGAGCAGTTCTTC. V and J are TRBV4-3 and TRBJ2-1; 7 bases agree with TRBD1. This CDR3 has 15 amino acids. V trimming: 4 bases; J trimming: 5 bases; junction bases outside the gene matches: 8. Germline lookup yields CDR1 LGHNA and CDR2 YSLEER.

V is TRBV7-9 and J is TRBJ2-3; a possible D gene is TRBD2 (6 bases). The CDR3 length is 14 residues. Trimming removed 1 base from V and 2 bases from J, with 7 bases in between. Germline assignment: CDR1 SEHNR and CDR2 FQNEAQ (reference sequence). Here the CDR3 DNA reads TGTGCCAGCAGCTTAGTAGCGGACACAGATACGCAGTATTTT. It encodes CASSLVADTDTQYF. The whole variable domain, filled in from reference TRBV7-9 and TRBJ2-3, reads DTGVSQNPRHKITKRGQNVTFRCDPISEHNRLYWYRQTLGQGPEFLTYFQNEAQLEKSRLLSDRFSAERPKGSFSTLEIQRTEQGDSAMYLCASSLVADTDTQYFGPGTRLTVL.

In regard to this clone: This sample includes further DNA sequences coding for the same CDR3. The chain employs TRBV5-4 and TRBJ2-2; no firm D call. Germline assignment: CDR1 SGHNT and CDR2 YYREEE (reference sequence). CDR3 length: 13 amino acids. Trimming left V 2 bases short and J 4 bases short, with 6 bases between. CDR3 protein: CASSFVGTGELFF. In DNA, the CDR3 is TGTGCCAGCAGCTTTGTGGGCACCGGGGAGCTGTTTTTT.

The rearrangement joins TRBV4-2 to TRBJ2-5; 9 positions match TRBD2. J gave up 2 bases and V 1 base, and 2 bases lay outside the gene matches. Germline CDR1 and CDR2: LGHNA and YNFKEQ. CDR3 length equals 15 residues. The CDR3 spells CASSQGLAEQETQYF. The CDR3 bases are TGTGCCAGCAGCCAAGGACTAGCGGAGCAAGAGACCCAGTACTTC.